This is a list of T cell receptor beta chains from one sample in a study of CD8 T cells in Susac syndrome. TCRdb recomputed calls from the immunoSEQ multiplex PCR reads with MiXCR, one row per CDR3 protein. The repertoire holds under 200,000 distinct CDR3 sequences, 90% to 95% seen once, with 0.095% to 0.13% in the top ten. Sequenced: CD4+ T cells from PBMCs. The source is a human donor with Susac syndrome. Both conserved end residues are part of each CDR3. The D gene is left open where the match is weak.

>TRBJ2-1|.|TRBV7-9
TGTGCCAGCAGCAGACAGGACAGCTCCTACAATGAGCAGTTCTTC
CASSRQDSSYNEQFF
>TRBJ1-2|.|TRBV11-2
TGTGCCAGCAGCCCTGACCGGACTCGCTATGGCTACACCTTC
CASSPDRTRYGYTF
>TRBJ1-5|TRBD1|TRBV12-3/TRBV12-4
TGTGCCAGCAGGCCAGGGGGCGGGAGCAATCAGCCCCAGCATTTT
CASRPGGGSNQPQHF
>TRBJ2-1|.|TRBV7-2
TGTGCCAGCAGCCTACAGGTAACTCACAATGAGCAGTTCTTC
CASSLQVTHNEQFF
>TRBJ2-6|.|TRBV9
TGTGCCAGCAGCGTGGCCGAACCAGGGTCTGGGGCCAACGTCCTGACTTTC
CASSVAEPGSGANVLTF
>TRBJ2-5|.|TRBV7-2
TGTGCCAGCAGCTCCCCCCAACGCCGGGACTTTAGAGAGACCCAGTACTTC
CASSSPQRRDFRETQYF
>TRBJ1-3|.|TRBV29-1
TGCAGCGTCGACGGGACACCAGGAAACACCATATATTTT
CSVDGTPGNTIYF
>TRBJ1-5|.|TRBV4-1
TGCGCCAGCAGCCAAGATCTGCGGGACGGCTATCAGCCCCAGCATTTT
CASSQDLRDGYQPQHF
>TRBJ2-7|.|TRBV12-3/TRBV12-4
TGTGCCAGCAGTGGTACAGACGAGCAGTACTTC
CASSGTDEQYF
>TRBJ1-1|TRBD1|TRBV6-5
TGTGCCAGCAGGATGGGACAGGGAATAGCTTTCTTT
CASRMGQGIAFF
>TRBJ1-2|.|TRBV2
TGTGCCAGCAGGGCGAGGAGGACTACATTTTATGGCTACACCTTC
CASRARRTTFYGYTF
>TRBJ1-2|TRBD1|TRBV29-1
TGCAGCGTCAGAACAGGGGATTATGGCTACACCTTC
CSVRTGDYGYTF
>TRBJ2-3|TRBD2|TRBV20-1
TGCAGTGCCAAGCGGGGGTGGGGCACAGATACGCAGTATTTT
CSAKRGWGTDTQYF
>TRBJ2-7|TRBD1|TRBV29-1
TGCAGCGCCAAACCGGGACAGGGGAACTACGAGCAGTACTTC
CSAKPGQGNYEQYF
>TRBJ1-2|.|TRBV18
TGTGCCAGCTCACCACTCGAGACAGGAAACTATGGCTACACCTTC
CASSPLETGNYGYTF
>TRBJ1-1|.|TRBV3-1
TGTGCCAGCAGCCAAGCGACAGATGGCACTGAAGCTTTCTTT
CASSQATDGTEAFF
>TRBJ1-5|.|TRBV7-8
TGTGCCAGCAGCTTAGAGGCAGGGACGGGCAATCAGCCCCAGCATTTT
CASSLEAGTGNQPQHF
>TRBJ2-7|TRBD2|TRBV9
TGTGCCAGCAGCGCCGGGACTAGCGGGGGCTCCGAGCAGTACTTC
CASSAGTSGGSEQYF
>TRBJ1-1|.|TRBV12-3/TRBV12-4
TGTGCCAGCTCAGGTTTTATGAACACTGAAGCTTTCTTT
CASSGFMNTEAFF
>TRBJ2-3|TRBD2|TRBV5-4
TGTGCCAGCAGCTTGGCAGCGGGGGCAAGGGATACGCAGTATTTT
CASSLAAGARDTQYF
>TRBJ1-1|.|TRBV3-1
TGTGCCAGCGGGGATCGGTGGGCTTTCTTT
CASGDRWAFF